The rows below give T cell receptor beta chains drawn from one sample of a study of blood T cells in healthy people across ages. MiXCR, run by TCRdb on the 5' RACE reads, gives a single entry per CDR3 protein. The sample lists 700,000 or so distinct CDR3 sequences, roughly 41% occurring once. Sample: blood. The receptors derive from a man older than 75 in good health. Both conserved end residues are part of each CDR3. A D gene is named only where the DNA matches it firmly. Clone size, where shown, is once, few, many, or a class for clones that have expanded.

abundance	j_gene	d_gene	v_gene	CDR3nt	CDR3aa
.	TRBJ1-1	.	TRBV5-6	TGTGCCAGCAGCGGACTATCGAACACTGAAGCTTTCTTT	CASSGLSNTEAFF
few	TRBJ2-5	.	TRBV12-5	TGTGCTAGTGGTTTGGTTGAGACCCAGTACTTC	CASGLVETQYF
.	TRBJ2-3	.	TRBV10-1	TGCGCCAGCAGTGAGTCGACAGGACTCACAGATACGCAGTATTTT	CASSESTGLTDTQYF
.	TRBJ2-4	TRBD2	TRBV2	TGTGCCAGCAGTGAAGCAACTAGCGGGAGGAAAAAAAACATTCAGTACTTC	CASSEATSGRKKNIQYF
.	TRBJ2-6	.	TRBV21-1	TGTGCCAGCAGCAAAGATTACAGTGGGGACTCTGGGGCCAACGTCCTGACTTTC	CASSKDYSGDSGANVLTF
.	TRBJ1-1	TRBD1	TRBV29-1	TGCAGCGGAAGACAGGGCCTGAAACCTGAAGCTTTCTTT	CSGRQGLKPEAFF
.	TRBJ2-1	.	TRBV6-6	TGTGCCAACAGTTACGGCCAGGGAGGTAATGAGCAGTTCTTC	CANSYGQGGNEQFF
many	TRBJ1-2	.	TRBV2	TGTGCCAGCAGTGAAGCTGGTTTGGGTCGTCGTGTCAGGGGTGGCTACACCTTC	CASSEAGLGRRVRGGYTF
many	TRBJ2-5	.	TRBV28	TGTGCCAGCAACGAGGACGGGTGGCAAGAGACCCAGTACTTC	CASNEDGWQETQYF
many	TRBJ2-6	.	TRBV29-1	TGCAGCGTTCAGGAGTTCCCCCTCTCGGGGGCCAACGTCCTGACTTTC	CSVQEFPLSGANVLTF
few	TRBJ2-6	.	TRBV4-3	TGCGCCAGCAGCCAAGACCCAGGTACCGGGGCCAACGTCCTGACTTTC	CASSQDPGTGANVLTF
few	TRBJ2-5	.	TRBV6-6	TGTGCCAGCAGTTACTCCCGACAGGCGGAGACCCAGTACTTC	CASSYSRQAETQYF
.	TRBJ2-5	TRBD1	TRBV18	TGTGCCAGCTCACCACCCGGACAGGAAGAGACCCAGTACTTC	CASSPPGQEETQYF
few	TRBJ2-3	TRBD2	TRBV10-3	TGTGCCATCGCCTCCGGGACTAGCGGGAGCACTAGTGATACGCAGTATTTT	CAIASGTSGSTSDTQYF
.	TRBJ1-1	.	TRBV30	TGTGCCTGGACAGGTGTCAACACTGAAGCTTTCTTT	CAWTGVNTEAFF
.	TRBJ2-7	.	TRBV28	TGTGCCAGCTTCAGCCGGGAGGGGGCGACGGAGCAGTACTTC	CASFSREGATEQYF
.	TRBJ2-5	TRBD2	TRBV20-1	TGCAGTGCTTCAATTAGCGGGTACCAAGAGGCCCAGTACTTC	CSASISGYQEAQYF
.	TRBJ2-3	.	TRBV5-1	TGCGCCAGCAGCTCGGCCCTACAGGAAAACACAGATACGCAGTATTTT	CASSSALQENTDTQYF
.	TRBJ2-4	TRBD2	TRBV10-3	TGTGCCATCAGTGAGTCGAAAAGCGGGAGACCAATTCAGTACTTC	CAISESKSGRPIQYF
.	TRBJ2-3	TRBD2	TRBV19	TGTGCCAGTAGTATAGACTCCGGGACTAGCTCAACAGATACGCAGTATTTT	CASSIDSGTSSTDTQYF
.	TRBJ2-7	.	TRBV19	TGTGCCAGTAGTATTCCGGGGGCCGCCTCCTACGAGCAGTACTTC	CASSIPGAASYEQYF
.	TRBJ1-4	TRBD1	TRBV28	TGTGCCAGCAGTTTATCCAGGGGGCCTTTTGAAAAACTGTTTTTT	CASSLSRGPFEKLFF
few	TRBJ2-3	.	TRBV20-1	TGCAGTGCTAGTCGGTCGGCGGGGATCACAGATACGCAGTATTTT	CSASRSAGITDTQYF
many	TRBJ2-7	TRBD1	TRBV6-2/TRBV6-3	TGTGCCAGCAGCCGGGACAGGGTATACGAGCAGTACTTC	CASSRDRVYEQYF
.	TRBJ2-3	.	TRBV6-2/TRBV6-3	TGTGCCAGCAGTTATGGGGGGGCGATCACAGATACGCAGTATTTT	CASSYGGAITDTQYF
.	TRBJ2-5	.	TRBV7-9	TGTGCCAGCAGCTTAGACGGGACCCGGGAGACCCAGTACTTC	CASSLDGTRETQYF
many	TRBJ1-2	.	TRBV3-1	TGTGCCAGCAGCCAAGCCCAGGAGGGCTACACCTTC	CASSQAQEGYTF